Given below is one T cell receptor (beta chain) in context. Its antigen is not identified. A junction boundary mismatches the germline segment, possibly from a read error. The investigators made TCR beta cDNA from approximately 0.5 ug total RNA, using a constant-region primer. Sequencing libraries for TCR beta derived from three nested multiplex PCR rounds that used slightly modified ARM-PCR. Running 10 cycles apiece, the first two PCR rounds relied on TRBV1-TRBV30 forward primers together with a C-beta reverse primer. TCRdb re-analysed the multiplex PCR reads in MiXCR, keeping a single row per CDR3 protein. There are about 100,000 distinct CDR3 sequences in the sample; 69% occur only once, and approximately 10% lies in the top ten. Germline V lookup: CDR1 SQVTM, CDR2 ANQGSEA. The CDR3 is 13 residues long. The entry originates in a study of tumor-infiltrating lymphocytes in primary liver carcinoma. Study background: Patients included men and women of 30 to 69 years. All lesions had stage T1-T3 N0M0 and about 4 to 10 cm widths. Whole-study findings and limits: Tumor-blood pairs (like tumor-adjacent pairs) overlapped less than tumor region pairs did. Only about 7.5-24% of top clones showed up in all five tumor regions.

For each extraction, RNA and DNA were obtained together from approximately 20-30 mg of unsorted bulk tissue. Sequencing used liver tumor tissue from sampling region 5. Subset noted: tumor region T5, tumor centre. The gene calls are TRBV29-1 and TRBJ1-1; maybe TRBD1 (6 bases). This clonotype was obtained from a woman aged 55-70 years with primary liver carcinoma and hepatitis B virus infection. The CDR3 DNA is TGCAGCGTTGAAACAGGGTGGAACACTGATGCTTTCTTT. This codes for CSVETGWNTDAFF.